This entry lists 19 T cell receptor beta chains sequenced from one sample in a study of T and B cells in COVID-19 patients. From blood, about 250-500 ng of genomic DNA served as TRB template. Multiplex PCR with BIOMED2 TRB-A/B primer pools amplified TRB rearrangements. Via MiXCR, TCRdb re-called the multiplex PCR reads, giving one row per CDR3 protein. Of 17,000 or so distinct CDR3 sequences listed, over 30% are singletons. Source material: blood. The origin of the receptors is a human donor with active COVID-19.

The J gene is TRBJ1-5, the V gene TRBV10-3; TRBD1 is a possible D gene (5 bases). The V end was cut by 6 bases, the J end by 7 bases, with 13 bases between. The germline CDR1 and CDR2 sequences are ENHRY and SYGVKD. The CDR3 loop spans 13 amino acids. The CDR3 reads CAIRGTPGQPQHF. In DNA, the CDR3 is TGTGCCATCAGAGGGACTCCGGGACAGCCCCAGCATTTT.

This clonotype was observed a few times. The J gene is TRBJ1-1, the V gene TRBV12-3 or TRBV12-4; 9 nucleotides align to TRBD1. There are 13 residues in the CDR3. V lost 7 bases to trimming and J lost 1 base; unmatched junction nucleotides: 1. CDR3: CASKQGANTEAFF. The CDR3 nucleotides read TGTGCCAGCAAACAGGGGGCGAACACTGAAGCTTTCTTT.

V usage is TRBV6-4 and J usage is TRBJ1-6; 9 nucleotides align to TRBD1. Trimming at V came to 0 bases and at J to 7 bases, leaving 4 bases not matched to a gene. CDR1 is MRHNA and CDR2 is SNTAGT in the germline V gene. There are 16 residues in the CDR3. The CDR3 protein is CASSDSYRGPNSPLHF. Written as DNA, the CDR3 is TGTGCCAGCAGTGACTCGTACAGGGGGCCAAATTCACCCCTCCACTTT.

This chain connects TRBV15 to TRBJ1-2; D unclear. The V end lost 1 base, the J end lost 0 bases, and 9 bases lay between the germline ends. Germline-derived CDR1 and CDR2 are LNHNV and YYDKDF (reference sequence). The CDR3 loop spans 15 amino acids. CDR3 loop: CATSRVLESNYGYTF. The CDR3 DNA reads TGTGCCACCAGCAGAGTATTGGAATCTAACTATGGCTACACCTTC. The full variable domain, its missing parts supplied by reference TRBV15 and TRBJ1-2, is DAMVIQNPRYQVTQFGKPVTLSCSQTLNHNVMYWYQQKSSQAPKLLFHYYDKDFNNEADTPDNFQSRRPNTSFCFLDIRSPGLGDTAMYLCATSRVLESNYGYTFGSGTRLTVV.

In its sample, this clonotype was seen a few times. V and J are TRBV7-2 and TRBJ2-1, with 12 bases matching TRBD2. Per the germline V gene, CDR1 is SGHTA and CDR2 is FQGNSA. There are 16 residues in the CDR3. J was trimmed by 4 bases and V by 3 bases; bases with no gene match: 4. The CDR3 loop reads CASSLPGLAGYNEQFF. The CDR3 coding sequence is TGTGCCAGCAGCTTGCCGGGACTAGCGGGTTACAATGAGCAGTTCTTC. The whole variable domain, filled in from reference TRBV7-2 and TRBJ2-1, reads GAGVSQSPSNKVTEKGKDVELRCDPISGHTALYWYRQSLGQGLEFLIYFQGNSAPDKSGLPSDRFSAERTGGSVSTLTIQRTQQEDSAVYLCASSLPGLAGYNEQFFGPGTRLTVL.

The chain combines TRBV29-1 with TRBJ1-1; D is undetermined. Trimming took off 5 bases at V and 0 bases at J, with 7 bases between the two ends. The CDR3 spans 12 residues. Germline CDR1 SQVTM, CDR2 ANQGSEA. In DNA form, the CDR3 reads TGCAGCGTTTGGGGTATGAACACTGAAGCTTTCTTT. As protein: CSVWGMNTEAFF.

The CDR3 DNA follows: TGTGCCAGCAGCGACAGGGTAGGCGAGCAGTACGTC. Translated, it gives CASSDRVGEQYV. The V and J genes are TRBV6-1 and TRBJ2-7, with 7 bases that match TRBD1. Germline V gene lookup returns CDR1 MNHNS and CDR2 SASEGT. This CDR3 contains 12 residues. After removal of 6 bases from V and 6 bases from J, the junction contained 5 bases not matched to a gene.

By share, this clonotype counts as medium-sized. The CDR3 DNA sequence: TGCAGCGCAGGGTACAATGAGCAGTTCTTC. Protein product: CSAGYNEQFF. The J gene is TRBJ2-1, the V gene TRBV29-1; a possible D gene is TRBD1 (5 bases). The CDR3 has 10 residues. Germline CDR1 and CDR2: SQVTM and ANQGSEA. V was trimmed by 7 bases and J by 4 bases, leaving 5 bases between them.

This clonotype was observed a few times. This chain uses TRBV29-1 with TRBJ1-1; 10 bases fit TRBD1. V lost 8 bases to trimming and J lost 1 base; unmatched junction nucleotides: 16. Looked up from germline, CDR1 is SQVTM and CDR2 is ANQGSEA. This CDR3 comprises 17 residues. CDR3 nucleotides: TGCAGCTTGTTTATAGTACCGGGACAGGGGACGAACACTGAAGCTTTCTTT. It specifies CSLFIVPGQGTNTEAFF.

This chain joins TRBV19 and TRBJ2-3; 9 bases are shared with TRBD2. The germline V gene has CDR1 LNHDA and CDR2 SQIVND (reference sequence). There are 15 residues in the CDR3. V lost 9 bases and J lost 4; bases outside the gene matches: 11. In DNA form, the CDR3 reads TGTGCCAGCAGCTTACGCGGGGGGGGCGCAGATACGCAGTATTTT. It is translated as CASSLRGGGADTQYF.

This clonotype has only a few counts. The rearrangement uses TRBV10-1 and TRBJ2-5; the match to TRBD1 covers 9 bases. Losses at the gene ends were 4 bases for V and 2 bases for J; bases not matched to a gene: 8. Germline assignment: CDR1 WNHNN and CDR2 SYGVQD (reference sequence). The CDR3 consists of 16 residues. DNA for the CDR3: TGCGCCAGCAGTGCCTTTGGACAGGGGAGACAAGAGACCCAGTACTTC. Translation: CASSAFGQGRQETQYF.

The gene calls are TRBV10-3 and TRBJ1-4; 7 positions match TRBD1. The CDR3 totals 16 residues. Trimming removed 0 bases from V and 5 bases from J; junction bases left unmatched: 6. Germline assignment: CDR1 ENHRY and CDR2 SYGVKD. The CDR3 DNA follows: TGTGCCATCAGTGAGTCGGGGACAGAACTGAATGAAAAACTGTTTTTT. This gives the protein CAISESGTELNEKLFF.

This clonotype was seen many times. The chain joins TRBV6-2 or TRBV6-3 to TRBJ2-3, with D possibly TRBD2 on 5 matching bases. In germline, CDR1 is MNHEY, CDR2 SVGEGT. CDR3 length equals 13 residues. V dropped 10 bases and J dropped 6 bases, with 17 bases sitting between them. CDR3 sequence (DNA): TGTGCCACACTCTGGGCCGGGGAGGATACGCAGTATTTT. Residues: CATLWAGEDTQYF.

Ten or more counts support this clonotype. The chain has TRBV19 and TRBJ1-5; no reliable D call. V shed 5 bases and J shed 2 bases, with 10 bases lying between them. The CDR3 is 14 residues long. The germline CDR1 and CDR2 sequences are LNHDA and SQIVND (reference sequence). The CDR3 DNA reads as TGTGCCAGTAGTCGGAGGCATGGCAATCAGCCCCAGCATTTT. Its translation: CASSRRHGNQPQHF.

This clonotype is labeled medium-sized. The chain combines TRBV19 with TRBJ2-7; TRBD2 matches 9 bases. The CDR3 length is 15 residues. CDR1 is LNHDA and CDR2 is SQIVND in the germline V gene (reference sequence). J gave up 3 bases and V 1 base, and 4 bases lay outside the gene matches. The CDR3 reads CASSIGGSGGYEQYF. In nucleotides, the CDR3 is TGTGCCAGTAGTATAGGTGGTAGCGGGGGCTACGAGCAGTACTTC.

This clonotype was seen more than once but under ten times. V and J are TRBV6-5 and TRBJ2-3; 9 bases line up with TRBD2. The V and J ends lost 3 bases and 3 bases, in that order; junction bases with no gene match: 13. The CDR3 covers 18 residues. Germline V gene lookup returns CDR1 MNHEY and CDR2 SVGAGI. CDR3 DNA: TGTGCCAGCAGTTATAGGGCCCCTGGCGGGGGGGCAACAGATACGCAGTATTTT. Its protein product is CASSYRAPGGGATDTQYF.

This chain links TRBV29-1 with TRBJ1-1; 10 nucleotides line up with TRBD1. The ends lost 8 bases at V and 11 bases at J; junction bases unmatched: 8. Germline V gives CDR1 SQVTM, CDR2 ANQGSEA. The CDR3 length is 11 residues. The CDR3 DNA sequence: TGCAGCATACGGACAGGGGGAAGGGCTTTCTTT. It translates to CSIRTGGRAFF.

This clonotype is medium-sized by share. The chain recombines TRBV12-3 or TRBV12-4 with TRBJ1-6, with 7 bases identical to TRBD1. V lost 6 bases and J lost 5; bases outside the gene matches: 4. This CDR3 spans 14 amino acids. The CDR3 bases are TGTGCCAGCAGATGGACAGGAAATAATTCACCCCTCCACTTT. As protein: CASRWTGNNSPLHF.

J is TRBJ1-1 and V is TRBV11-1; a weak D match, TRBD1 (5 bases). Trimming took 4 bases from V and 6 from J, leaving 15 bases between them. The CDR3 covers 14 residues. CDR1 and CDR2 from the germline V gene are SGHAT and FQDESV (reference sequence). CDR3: CASSSGPGRAEAFF. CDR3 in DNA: TGTGCCAGCAGCTCTGGACCAGGGCGGGCTGAAGCTTTCTTT.